This T cell receptor beta chain was captured in a study of cytotoxic CD8 clonotypes in ibrutinib-treated CLL. Libraries were prepared by immunoSEQ multiplex PCR; TCRdb keeps only in-frame clonotypes and omits some of them. The table shows about 200,000 clones, with more than 75% occurring only once. Roughly 2.1 micrograms of genomic DNA came from cryopreserved PBMCs for TCR beta libraries. CDR1 is MDHEN and CDR2 is SYDVKM in the germline V gene. The CDR3 has 14 residues. V dropped 3 bases and J dropped 0 bases, with 6 bases sitting between them. Study results and caveats: Starting clonality was above that of age-matched healthy donors and tracked circulating CD8+ T-cell counts. Sustained-remission and progressing patients were not sampled at matched times.

Worth noting for this clone: What it binds is unknown.

This receptor was identified in a human donor with chronic lymphocytic leukemia. Sequenced here: PBMCs, sampled after 12 months of ibrutinib treatment. This rearrangement joins TRBV28 to TRBJ2-4; the D is unclear. The chain's CDR3 is CASSFGQAKNIQYF. The DNA for the CDR3 is TGTGCCAGCAGTTTCGGCCAAGCCAAAAACATTCAGTACTTC.